The 15 T cell receptor beta chains below were found in one sample sequenced in a study of cytomegalovirus exposure and HLA in healthy donors. The assay was immunoSEQ multiplex PCR, and TCRdb's table has in-frame clones only and misses some. Among under 250,000 clones, over 75% were seen once, and the ten largest hold about 2%. The sample was PBMCs. The receptors originated from a woman younger than 35 in good health and CMV-seropositive.

The chain combines TRBV28 with TRBJ2-1, with D tentatively TRBD1 (6 bases). The germline gives CDR1 MDHEN, CDR2 SYDVKM. CDR3 length equals 15 residues. The ends were cut back, 6 bases at V and 6 bases at J, with 18 bases in the middle. The chain's CDR3 is CASRHRTDESNEQFF. CDR3 coding DNA: TGTGCCAGCAGACATCGGACAGATGAGAGCAATGAGCAGTTCTTC.

The chain couples TRBV28 to TRBJ2-1, with D maybe TRBD2 (5 bases). V dropped 5 bases and J dropped 2 bases, with 13 bases sitting between them. The CDR3 runs 15 residues. Germline V lookup: CDR1 MDHEN, CDR2 SYDVKM. The DNA of the CDR3 is TGTGCCAGCAGTCTCCGGGATCTTACCTACAATGAGCAGTTCTTC. Its protein product is CASSLRDLTYNEQFF.

The chain uses TRBV4-1 and TRBJ1-2, with 7 bases lining up with TRBD1. The CDR3 loop spans 15 amino acids. Germline V gene sequence: CDR1 MGHRA, CDR2 YSYEKL. Trimming cost V 4 bases and J 6 bases; bases outside gene matches: 11. The CDR3 coding sequence is TGCGCCAGCAGCCTTATCGGCAGGGGGAAGGATGGCTACACCTTC. Its translation is CASSLIGRGKDGYTF.

The V and J genes are TRBV15 and TRBJ2-5, with 8 bases that match TRBD1. Looked up from germline, CDR1 is LNHNV and CDR2 is YYDKDF (reference sequence). This CDR3 spans 16 amino acids. The ends lost 5 bases at V and 5 bases at J; junction bases unmatched: 13. The CDR3 sequence is CATSDLGQGGRETQYF. The CDR3 DNA reads as TGTGCCACCAGCGACCTAGGACAGGGTGGTCGGGAGACCCAGTACTTC.

The rearrangement uses TRBV5-6 and TRBJ1-2, with TRBD1 matching 7 bases. J was trimmed by 4 bases and V by 1 base; bases with no gene match: 10. The CDR3 extends over 16 amino acids. CDR1 and CDR2 (germline): SGHDT, YYEEEE. The CDR3 sequence is CASSLWTGQQAYGYTF. CDR3 sequence (DNA): TGTGCCAGCAGCTTGTGGACAGGCCAGCAAGCCTATGGCTACACCTTC.

J is TRBJ1-1 and V is TRBV5-8; 7 nucleotides align to TRBD1. The CDR3 is made up of 14 amino acids. Germline V lookup: CDR1 SGHTS, CDR2 YDEGEE. J was trimmed by 5 bases and V by 2 bases; bases with no gene match: 6. CDR3 sequence (DNA): TGTGCCAGCAGCTTACAGGGGATCTTTACTGAAGCTTTCTTT. Translation: CASSLQGIFTEAFF.

The chain is built from TRBV7-3 and TRBJ2-5; 7 bases are a match to TRBD1. V dropped 4 bases and J dropped 5; count of bases not matched to a gene: 4. The CDR3 spans 13 residues. Germline CDR1 and CDR2: SGHTA and FQGTGA. DNA for the CDR3: TGTGCCAGCAGCTCGGACAGGCTTGAGACCCAGTACTTC. This translates into CASSSDRLETQYF.

The rearrangement links TRBV9 to TRBJ1-1, with a weak D call TRBD1 (5 bases). V lost 3 bases and J 1 base, leaving 16 bases between the germline ends. The germline V gene encodes CDR1 SGDLS and CDR2 YYNGEE. This CDR3 contains 16 residues. The CDR3 DNA reads as TGTGCCAGCAGCGATACCGGGGGAAGGAGGAACACTGAAGCTTTCTTT. This encodes CASSDTGGRRNTEAFF.

V is TRBV15 and J is TRBJ1-2, with a tentative D call TRBD1 (6 bases). The CDR3 consists of 18 residues. Trimming stripped 2 bases from V and 1 base from J, with 20 bases between. Per the germline V gene, CDR1 is LNHNV and CDR2 is YYDKDF (reference sequence). In DNA form, the CDR3 reads TGTGCCACCAGCAGACTAGAAACCGGACAGATGTTTAACTATGGCTACACCTTC. Encoded protein: CATSRLETGQMFNYGYTF.

The chain combines TRBV28 with TRBJ2-1; possibly TRBD2 for D (6 bases). Trimming cost V 11 bases and J 7 bases, with 9 bases left between them. CDR3 length equals 10 residues. CDR1 MDHEN and CDR2 SYDVKM come from the germline V gene. CDR3 in DNA: TGTGCCTCACGGGGGAATGAGCAGTTCTTC. This encodes CASRGNEQFF.

The chain is built from TRBV30 and TRBJ2-6; possible D gene TRBD1, 7 bases. Germline V lookup: CDR1 GTSNPN, CDR2 SVGIG (reference sequence). The CDR3 has 16 amino acids. V gave up 2 bases and J gave up 1 base, with 12 bases separating them. The CDR3 bases are TGTGCCTGGAGTTCGACAGGGAGGTCTGGGGCCAACGTCCTGACTTTC. Residues: CAWSSTGRSGANVLTF.

V and J are TRBV5-4 and TRBJ2-3, with D hard to call. Trimming removed 1 base at V and 10 bases at J, with 7 bases between. CDR1 SGHNT and CDR2 YYREEE come from the germline V gene (reference sequence). The CDR3 loop spans 11 amino acids. CDR3 amino acids: CASSLLGAQYF. The CDR3 DNA follows: TGTGCCAGCAGCTTGCTGGGCGCGCAGTATTTT.

The chain combines TRBV27 with TRBJ2-5; 11 nucleotides line up with TRBD2. Per germline, CDR1 MNHEY and CDR2 SMNVEV (reference sequence). The V gene end was trimmed by 4 bases and the J gene end by 0 bases; junction bases not matched to a gene: 10. The CDR3 totals 18 residues. Written as DNA, the CDR3 is TGTGCCAGCAGTTCTCAGACTAGCGGGATCGATGACCAAGAGACCCAGTACTTC. Translated: CASSSQTSGIDDQETQYF.

The rearrangement joins TRBV11-2 to TRBJ2-1, with a tentative D call TRBD2 (6 bases). The CDR3 has 18 residues. V gave up 5 bases and J gave up 2 bases, with 22 bases separating them. CDR1 and CDR2 (germline): SGHAT, FQNNGV. CDR3 sequence reads: CASSPLRGRGVTYNEQFF. DNA of the CDR3: TGTGCCAGCAGCCCCCTTAGGGGACGCGGGGTGACCTACAATGAGCAGTTCTTC.

This chain connects TRBV30 to TRBJ2-3; TRBD1 matches 9 bases. The V gene end was trimmed by 0 bases and the J gene end by 2 bases; junction bases not matched to a gene: 6. From germline, CDR1 is GTSNPN and CDR2 SVGIG (reference sequence). The CDR3 totals 16 residues. Here the CDR3 DNA reads TGTGCCTGGAGTGTAACCCACAGGGGGCCCACAGATACGCAGTATTTT. Its protein is CAWSVTHRGPTDTQYF.